The next 28 T cell receptor beta chains were all read from a single sample in a study of blood T cell repertoires in COVID-19. The method was immunoSEQ multiplex PCR; TCRdb's version includes in-frame clones alone and lacks a portion of them. The data contain about 330,000 clones, roughly 90% of them singletons. Sequenced sample: peripheral blood. These receptors were obtained from a woman between 50 and 59 years old with active or convalescent COVID-19.

The V call is TRBV27, the J call TRBJ1-1; TRBD1 agrees at 12 bases. V lost 6 bases to trimming and J lost 3 bases; unmatched junction nucleotides: 11. Germline CDR1 reads MNHEY; CDR2 reads SMNVEV (reference sequence). The CDR3 loop spans 17 amino acids. In DNA, the CDR3 is TGTGCCAGCAGAAGGGACAGGGGGCTTATGGGGGACACTGAAGCTTTCTTT. Its protein product is CASRRDRGLMGDTEAFF.

This sequence joins TRBV7-2 and TRBJ1-5; possible D gene TRBD1, 6 bases. The V and J ends lost 2 bases and 6 bases respectively, with 14 bases between them. Germline values: CDR1 SGHTA, CDR2 FQGNSA. This CDR3 is 15 amino acids long. CDR3 protein: CASSLTGMSSQPQHF. CDR3 nucleotides: TGTGCCAGCAGCTTAACAGGGATGTCCAGTCAGCCCCAGCATTTT.

This chain joins TRBV7-6 and TRBJ2-2; the match to TRBD2 covers 10 bases. Per the germline V gene, CDR1 is SGHVS and CDR2 is FNYEAQ. This CDR3 comprises 15 residues. With V trimmed by 4 bases and J by 5 bases, 4 bases remained unmatched. The CDR3 DNA follows: TGTGCCAGCAGCTCTAGCGGGGGCAGGACCGGGGAGCTGTTTTTT. Translated: CASSSSGGRTGELFF.

This chain uses TRBV19 with TRBJ1-5, with 7 bases matching TRBD1. CDR3 size: 15 residues. CDR1 and CDR2 from the germline V gene are LNHDA and SQIVND (reference sequence). J lost 1 base, V lost 7 bases, and 7 bases had no gene match. Here the CDR3 reads CASNRGGSSNQPQHF. The DNA of the CDR3 is TGTGCCAGTAACAGGGGTGGGTCGAGCAATCAGCCCCAGCATTTT.

The chain uses TRBV9 and TRBJ1-2; a possible D gene is TRBD1 (5 bases). The CDR3 sequence is 14 residues long. V was cut by 2 bases and J by 4 bases, with 12 bases left in between. CDR1 SGDLS and CDR2 YYNGEE come from the germline V gene. CDR3 region: CASSVEGVAYGYTF. CDR3 bases: TGTGCCAGCAGCGTGGAAGGGGTCGCCTATGGCTACACCTTC.

The chain combines TRBV5-1 with TRBJ2-7; 8 bases are a match to TRBD1. Germline CDR1 reads SGHRS; CDR2 reads YFSETQ. V was pared by 4 bases and J by 2 bases, with 5 bases of the junction left unmatched. This CDR3 comprises 14 residues. Written as DNA, the CDR3 is TGCGCCAGCAGCCCAGGACAGGGCCCCTACGAGCAGTACTTC. This translates into CASSPGQGPYEQYF. Drawing the rest from reference TRBV5-1 and TRBJ2-7, the complete variable domain is KAGVTQTPRYLIKTRGQQVTLSCSPISGHRSVSWYQQTPGQGLQFLFEYFSETQRNKGNFPGRFSGRQFSNSRSEMNVSTLELGDSALYLCASSPGQGPYEQYFGPGTRLTVT.

With respect to this clone: The same CDR3 arises from other DNA sequences in this sample as well. The V call is TRBV5-1, the J call TRBJ1-3; 8 positions agree with TRBD1. V shed 0 bases and J 4 bases; nucleotides not matched to a gene: 0. CDR3 length: 14 amino acids. Germline V gene data show CDR1 as SGHRS and CDR2 as YFSETQ. CDR3 sequence (DNA): TGCGCCAGCAGCTTGGGGACAGGGGGAAACACCATATATTTT. It specifies CASSLGTGGNTIYF. Looking up the rest from reference TRBV5-1 and TRBJ1-3 gives the full variable domain: KAGVTQTPRYLIKTRGQQVTLSCSPISGHRSVSWYQQTPGQGLQFLFEYFSETQRNKGNFPGRFSGRQFSNSRSEMNVSTLELGDSALYLCASSLGTGGNTIYFGEGSWLTVV.

V and J are TRBV27 and TRBJ2-5; possible D gene TRBD1, 6 bases. The CDR3 loop spans 19 amino acids. The germline V and J ends were trimmed by 6 bases and 5 bases, with 31 bases remaining between them. Germline CDR1 is MNHEY and CDR2 is SMNVEV (reference sequence). The CDR3 region is CASSPRGRFSDRVRETQYF. The DNA of the CDR3 is TGTGCCAGCAGCCCTAGGGGACGTTTCTCGGACAGAGTAAGGGAGACCCAGTACTTC.

Comment on this clone: This sample includes further DNA sequences coding for the same CDR3. The rearrangement uses TRBV27 and TRBJ2-7; the match to TRBD1 covers 10 bases. V was pared by 4 bases and J by 6 bases, with 3 bases of the junction left unmatched. The CDR3 spans 13 residues. The germline CDR1 and CDR2 sequences are MNHEY and SMNVEV (reference sequence). CDR3 residues: CASSSTGGGEQYF. DNA for the CDR3: TGTGCCAGCAGTTCGACAGGGGGCGGCGAGCAGTACTTC.

This clone was seen just once. In nucleotides, the CDR3 is TGTGCCAGCAGTCAGGCAGAATTGAACACCGGGGAGCTGTTTTTT. Its translation: CASSQAELNTGELFF. The V gene is TRBV6-4, the J gene TRBJ2-2; no firm D call. The CDR3 sequence is 15 residues long. Trimming cost V 5 bases and J 1 base, with 11 bases left between them. Germline assignment: CDR1 MRHNA and CDR2 SNTAGT.

This clone was observed once. The chain employs TRBV6-5 and TRBJ1-5, with TRBD1 matching 9 bases. V lost 6 bases and J lost 3; bases outside the gene matches: 6. CDR3 length: 15 amino acids. From germline, CDR1 is MNHEY and CDR2 SVGAGI. This CDR3 is CASRDRGAVNQPQHF. CDR3 coding DNA: TGTGCCAGCAGAGACAGGGGGGCAGTCAATCAGCCCCAGCATTTT.

The chain couples TRBV3-1 (or the pseudogene TRBV3-2) to TRBJ2-1; possibly TRBD2 for D (5 bases). Germline assignment: CDR1 LGHDT and CDR2 YNNKEL (reference sequence). The V end lost 2 bases, the J end lost 1 base, and 15 bases lay between the germline ends. The CDR3 is made up of 17 amino acids. The CDR3 nucleotides are TGTGCCAGCAGCCAATATCCAGCGGCCCTTTCCTACAATGAGCAGTTCTTC. Encoded protein: CASSQYPAALSYNEQFF.

The chain recombines TRBV2 with TRBJ1-4; weak D call: TRBD1 (6 bases). CDR1 is SNHLY and CDR2 is FYNNEI in the germline V gene. The CDR3 has 14 amino acids. V gave up 5 bases and J gave up 1 base, with 8 bases separating them. The CDR3 DNA sequence: TGTGCCAGCAGTTTACAGGGAACTAATGAAAAACTGTTTTTT. Translation gives CASSLQGTNEKLFF.

This chain connects TRBV5-5 to TRBJ2-2, with D hard to call. Germline assignment: CDR1 SGHKS and CDR2 YYEKEE (reference sequence). This CDR3 is built from 13 residues. V was clipped by 3 bases and J by 5 bases, with 8 bases between them. The chain's CDR3 is CASSSLSTGELFF. Here the CDR3 DNA reads TGTGCCAGCAGCTCGCTGAGTACCGGGGAGCTGTTTTTT.

This clone was observed once. The chain is built from TRBV3-1 (or the pseudogene TRBV3-2) and TRBJ2-1, with TRBD2 as a possible D gene (5 bases). Trimming shortened V by 3 bases and J by 9 bases, and 15 bases separated the two germline ends. The length of the CDR3 is 14 residues. The germline gives CDR1 LGHDT, CDR2 YNNKEL (reference sequence). Here the CDR3 reads CASSQVLSGGEQFF. CDR3 bases: TGTGCCAGCAGCCAGGTTCTGAGCGGCGGTGAGCAGTTCTTC.

The J gene is TRBJ2-1, the V gene TRBV6-2 or TRBV6-3; TRBD2 agrees at 10 bases. The CDR3 is made up of 16 amino acids. The V gene's germline CDR1 is MNHEY and CDR2 SVGEGT. The J segment lost 8 bases and the V segment lost 0 bases, leaving 7 bases of the junction unmatched. The CDR3 region is CASSYSILLAGDEQFF. The CDR3 nucleotides are TGTGCCAGCAGTTACTCGATATTGCTAGCGGGAGATGAGCAGTTCTTC.

V gene TRBV6-6 combines with J gene TRBJ2-7, with 8 bases lining up with TRBD2. The CDR3 spans 14 residues. The V gene's germline CDR1 is MNHNY and CDR2 SVGAGI (reference sequence). Germline trimming cut 2 bases from V and 3 bases from J; bases unmatched to any gene: 3. Here the CDR3 reads CASSYGRGDYEQYF. The CDR3, as DNA: TGTGCCAGCAGTTACGGGCGGGGGGACTACGAGCAGTACTTC.

This clone was seen only once. V is TRBV2 and J is TRBJ2-7, with D perhaps TRBD1 (5 bases). V lost 5 bases and J lost 12, with 17 bases in between. The length of the CDR3 is 12 residues. The V gene's germline CDR1 is SNHLY and CDR2 FYNNEI. The CDR3 region is CASSNQGKGWYF. CDR3 bases: TGTGCCAGCAGTAACCAGGGTAAGGGATGGTACTTC.

The chain couples TRBV27 to TRBJ1-1; 9 bases are a match to TRBD1. The germline V gene encodes CDR1 MNHEY and CDR2 SMNVEV (reference sequence). The CDR3 has 14 amino acids. The ends lost 4 bases at V and 4 bases at J; junction bases unmatched: 4. The CDR3, as DNA: TGTGCCAGCAGTTGGGACAGGGTTGGCACTGAAGCTTTCTTT. Translation gives CASSWDRVGTEAFF.

In DNA form, the CDR3 reads TGTGCCTGGAGGCACAGGGTAGAAGCTGAAGCTTTCTTT. It specifies CAWRHRVEAEAFF. This chain joins TRBV30 and TRBJ1-1; possibly TRBD1 for D (6 bases). Germline CDR1 reads GTSNPN; CDR2 reads SVGIG (reference sequence). The CDR3 is made up of 13 amino acids. Trimming stripped 3 bases from V and 6 bases from J, with 14 bases between.

The chain uses TRBV3-1 (or the pseudogene TRBV3-2) and TRBJ2-7; 7 bases agree with TRBD1. J gave up 5 bases and V 1 base, and 17 bases lay outside the gene matches. The CDR3 runs to 18 residues. Germline-derived CDR1 and CDR2 are LGHDT and YNNKEL (reference sequence). Here the CDR3 reads CASSQGYPVTGLFHEQYF. CDR3 in DNA: TGTGCCAGCAGCCAAGGTTACCCAGTGACAGGGTTATTTCACGAGCAGTACTTC.

This chain connects TRBV3-1 (or the pseudogene TRBV3-2) to TRBJ2-2, with D hard to call. Between the trimmed V and J ends, which lost 1 base and 6 bases, there was a span of 6 bases. The CDR3 covers 13 residues. CDR1 LGHDT and CDR2 YNNKEL come from the germline V gene (reference sequence). This CDR3 is CASSQAIPGELFF. In DNA, the CDR3 is TGTGCCAGCAGCCAAGCTATCCCCGGGGAGCTGTTTTTT.

V gene TRBV7-2 combines with J gene TRBJ2-7, with a weak D call TRBD2 (6 bases). The CDR3 spans 14 residues. The germline CDR1 and CDR2 sequences are SGHTA and FQGNSA. Trimming removed 3 bases from V and 3 bases from J, with 12 bases in between. The CDR3 DNA reads TGTGCCAGCAGCTTCGCCGGACTAATCTACGAGCAGTACTTC. Protein: CASSFAGLIYEQYF.

CDR3 in amino acids: CASSPLEIFNEQYF. For the CDR3, the DNA is TGTGCCAGCAGCCCGCTGGAGATATTCAACGAGCAGTACTTC. V usage is TRBV6-2 or TRBV6-3 and J usage is TRBJ2-7, with no clear D. V dropped 6 bases and J dropped 5 bases, with 17 bases sitting between them. The germline gives CDR1 MNHEY, CDR2 SVGEGT. There are 14 residues in the CDR3.

This clone appeared a few times. The rearrangement uses TRBV5-4 and TRBJ1-1; D call uncertain. The V end lost 1 base, the J end lost 0 bases, and 7 bases lay between the germline ends. The CDR3 spans 14 residues. Germline V lookup: CDR1 SGHNT, CDR2 YYREEE (reference sequence). This CDR3 reads CASSLMGMNTEAFF. CDR3 in DNA: TGTGCCAGCAGCTTGATGGGCATGAACACTGAAGCTTTCTTT.

This clone showed up just a few times. The V and J genes are TRBV6-5 and TRBJ1-6; D is unclear. The CDR3 is 11 amino acids. Germline V gives CDR1 MNHEY, CDR2 SVGAGI. V was clipped by 6 bases and J by 7 bases, with 4 bases between them. CDR3 nucleotide sequence: TGTGCCAGCAGACAGAATTCACCCCTCCACTTT. It specifies CASRQNSPLHF.

This rearrangement joins TRBV30 to TRBJ1-2; D is unresolved. The V end was cut by 1 base, the J end by 3 bases, with 21 bases between. The CDR3 is 17 amino acids. CDR1 and CDR2 from the germline V gene are GTSNPN and SVGIG (reference sequence). The CDR3 protein is CAWSGIGPSTLDYGYTF. The CDR3 coding sequence is TGTGCCTGGAGTGGAATCGGTCCGTCAACCTTGGACTATGGCTACACCTTC.

The chain employs TRBV5-1 and TRBJ2-2, with 11 bases fitting TRBD2. The J segment lost 6 bases and the V segment lost 0 bases, leaving 4 bases of the junction unmatched. CDR1 and CDR2 (germline): SGHRS, YFSETQ. This CDR3 has 16 amino acids. The CDR3 is CASSLDLAGGAGELFF. CDR3 nucleotide sequence: TGCGCCAGCAGCTTGGATCTAGCGGGGGGCGCCGGGGAGCTGTTTTTT.